This T cell receptor beta chain was identified during a study of CD8+ T cells in alopecia areata. In regard to this clone: Antigen unknown.

Per germline, CDR1 GTSNPN and CDR2 SVGIG (reference sequence). Trimming left V 0 bases short and J 2 bases short, with 7 bases between. CDR3 length: 13 residues. RNA was extracted and reverse transcribed into cDNA as the sequencing template. Method: immunoSEQ multiplex PCR; TCRdb's copy keeps in-frame clones and lacks some. This sample carries roughly 200,000 clones, roughly 65% of them seen once, and the ten largest clones take 1.5% to 2%. Notes on the study in general: Alopecia totalis/universalis scalp especially showed more expanded CD8+ clones than normal scalp.

CD4+ and CD8+ T cells were sorted from PBMCs. The chain carries TRBV30 and TRBJ1-2; unclear D gene. The receptor was derived from a human donor with alopecia areata. Sequencing used CD4+ T cells sorted from blood, obtained at week 0. The CDR3 sequence is CAWSVEGNYGYTF. CDR3 bases: TGTGCCTGGAGTGTAGAGGGCAACTATGGCTACACCTTC. Full variable domain (outside the CDR3, taken from reference TRBV30 and TRBJ1-2): SQTIHQWPATLVQPVGSPLSLECTVEGTSNPNLYWYRQAAGRGLQLLFYSVGIGQISSEVPQNLSASRPQDRQFILSSKKLLLSDSGFYLCAWSVEGNYGYTFGSGTRLTVV.